These T cell receptor beta chains were read from a single sample in a study of shared clonotypes between healthy human individuals. Assay used: immunoSEQ multiplex PCR; TCRdb lists only in-frame clones, some missing. The repertoire has under 150,000 clones, 55% to 80% of them found once; the top ten carry around 25%. The sample comprised memory CD8+ T cells sorted from blood. These receptors were collected from a woman aged 30 to 39 in good health. The CDR3 runs from the conserved cysteine through the conserved F or W. A D gene is named only where the DNA matches it firmly. Size is omitted from some rows. Given values are once, few, many or a class for expanded clones.

size: NA; V: TRBV29-1; D: TRBD1; J: TRBJ2-4; CDR3: CSVEDGQQGVGHIQYF; DNA: TGCAGCGTTGAAGATGGTCAACAGGGGGTTGGTCACATTCAGTACTTC
size: NA; V: TRBV4-2; D: NA; J: TRBJ2-1; CDR3: CASSQAGGPPFDSYNEQFF; DNA: TGTGCCAGCAGCCAAGCTGGAGGGCCACCATTCGATTCGTACAATGAGCAGTTCTTC
size: many; V: TRBV6-6; D: TRBD1; J: TRBJ2-7; CDR3: CASSYRIETGGYEQYF; DNA: TGTGCCAGCAGTTACCGCATCGAGACAGGGGGATACGAGCAGTACTTC
size: NA; V: TRBV2; D: NA; J: TRBJ2-4; CDR3: CASVRERDADGNIQYF; DNA: TGTGCCAGCGTCAGGGAACGGGACGCCGATGGAAACATTCAGTACTTC
size: NA; V: TRBV9; D: TRBD1; J: TRBJ1-1; CDR3: CASSPGTGPNTEAFF; DNA: TGTGCCAGCAGCCCGGGGACAGGCCCAAACACTGAAGCTTTCTTT
size: few; V: TRBV25-1; D: TRBD1; J: TRBJ2-3; CDR3: CASSESGGQGTDTQYF; DNA: TGTGCCAGCAGTGAATCGGGGGGACAGGGAACAGATACGCAGTATTTT
size: NA; V: TRBV7-6; D: TRBD1; J: TRBJ2-2; CDR3: CASSLAGPQFSQGATGELFF; DNA: TGTGCCAGCAGCTTAGCGGGGCCTCAGTTTTCCCAGGGGGCGACCGGGGAGCTGTTTTTT
size: few; V: TRBV9; D: NA; J: TRBJ2-1; CDR3: CASSVGGNLHGNEQFF; DNA: TGTGCCAGCAGCGTAGGGGGAAACCTTCATGGGAATGAGCAGTTCTTC
size: NA; V: TRBV29-1; D: TRBD1; J: TRBJ2-5; CDR3: CSVPGQGLETQYF; DNA: TGCAGCGTTCCGGGACAGGGATTGGAGACCCAGTACTTC
size: many; V: TRBV7-9; D: NA; J: TRBJ2-1; CDR3: CASSPVGSFNEQFF; DNA: TGTGCCAGCAGTCCGGTAGGATCCTTCAATGAGCAGTTCTTC
size: NA; V: TRBV4-1; D: NA; J: TRBJ1-6; CDR3: CASSQWGDGNSPLHF; DNA: TGCGCCAGCAGCCAATGGGGGGACGGGAATTCACCCCTCCACTTT
size: NA; V: TRBV18; D: NA; J: TRBJ1-1; CDR3: CASSPLRPLGEAFF; DNA: TGTGCCAGCTCACCTCTTAGGCCTTTGGGTGAAGCTTTCTTT
size: NA; V: TRBV4-1; D: NA; J: TRBJ2-6; CDR3: CASSQDPLRGTGANVLTF; DNA: TGCGCCAGCAGCCAAGATCCCCTGAGGGGGACTGGGGCCAACGTCCTGACTTTC
size: NA; V: TRBV10-3; D: TRBD2; J: TRBJ2-7; CDR3: CAIKSSGTTYEQYF; DNA: TGTGCCATCAAGAGTAGCGGGACGACCTACGAGCAGTACTTC
size: NA; V: TRBV19; D: TRBD2; J: TRBJ2-2; CDR3: CASSIIAGTNTGELFF; DNA: TGTGCCAGTAGTATCATAGCGGGAACGAACACCGGGGAGCTGTTTTTT
size: NA; V: TRBV20-1; D: NA; J: TRBJ1-2; CDR3: CSASDYGYTF; DNA: TGCAGTGCTAGCGACTATGGCTACACCTTC
size: NA; V: TRBV11-3; D: NA; J: TRBJ2-7; CDR3: CASSLTPSSYEQYF; DNA: TGTGCCAGCAGCCTGACCCCTAGCTCCTACGAGCAGTACTTC
size: NA; V: TRBV11-2; D: TRBD2; J: TRBJ2-2; CDR3: CASSWLAGVNTGELFF; DNA: TGTGCCAGCAGCTGGCTAGCGGGAGTAAACACCGGGGAGCTGTTTTTT
size: NA; V: TRBV4-2; D: TRBD1; J: TRBJ2-7; CDR3: CASSQEDRESSYEQYF; DNA: TGTGCCAGCAGCCAAGAGGACAGGGAGTCGTCCTACGAGCAGTACTTC
size: many; V: TRBV6-1; D: NA; J: TRBJ2-3; CDR3: CASSLQKGSTDTQYF; DNA: TGTGCCAGCAGCCTACAGAAAGGTAGCACAGATACGCAGTATTTT
size: many; V: TRBV6-6; D: TRBD1; J: TRBJ1-5; CDR3: CASSYTGVSNQPQHF; DNA: TGTGCCAGCAGTTACACAGGGGTGAGCAATCAGCCCCAGCATTTT
size: NA; V: TRBV10-3; D: TRBD2; J: TRBJ2-1; CDR3: CAISALRRTSGRYNEQFF; DNA: TGTGCCATCAGTGCCCTACGCAGGACTAGCGGGAGGTACAATGAGCAGTTCTTC
size: NA; V: TRBV2; D: NA; J: TRBJ1-5; CDR3: CASSLPDTGYQPQHF; DNA: TGTGCCAGCAGTCTACCCGACACGGGTTATCAGCCTCAGCATTTT
size: few; V: TRBV29-1; D: TRBD1; J: TRBJ1-2; CDR3: CSVTPQGASGYGYTF; DNA: TGCAGCGTTACTCCACAGGGGGCCTCAGGATATGGCTACACCTTC
size: NA; V: TRBV28; D: NA; J: TRBJ1-2; CDR3: CASSRHAGFTYGYTF; DNA: TGTGCCAGCAGTCGACACGCAGGGTTTACGTATGGCTACACCTTC
size: NA; V: TRBV5-1; D: TRBD1; J: TRBJ2-5; CDR3: CASSLGRGHQETQYF; DNA: TGCGCCAGCAGCTTGGGCAGGGGGCACCAAGAGACCCAGTACTTC
size: many; V: TRBV4-1; D: NA; J: TRBJ1-4; CDR3: CASSQVRVWLANEKLFF; DNA: TGCGCCAGCAGCCAAGTGAGGGTCTGGTTGGCTAATGAAAAACTGTTTTTT
size: NA; V: TRBV27; D: NA; J: TRBJ1-2; CDR3: CASSDGQGLFYGYTF; DNA: TGTGCCAGCAGCGACGGGCAGGGGCTGTTCTATGGCTACACCTTC
size: NA; V: TRBV7-9; D: TRBD1; J: TRBJ1-2; CDR3: CASSPRTGEDNYGYTF; DNA: TGTGCCAGCAGCCCTCGGACAGGGGAGGATAACTATGGCTACACCTTC
size: NA; V: TRBV11-2; D: TRBD2; J: TRBJ2-2; CDR3: CASSRFGGSPWTGELFF; DNA: TGTGCCAGCAGCCGGTTCGGCGGGAGTCCTTGGACCGGGGAGCTGTTTTTT
size: NA; V: TRBV2; D: NA; J: TRBJ1-2; CDR3: CASSEFLGSYGYTF; DNA: TGTGCCAGCAGTGAATTTCTGGGGAGTTATGGCTACACCTTC
size: NA; V: TRBV27; D: NA; J: TRBJ1-1; CDR3: CATKSSNTNTEAFF; DNA: TGTGCCACCAAGTCTAGTAACACCAACACTGAAGCTTTCTTT
size: NA; V: TRBV5-8; D: TRBD1; J: TRBJ2-7; CDR3: CASSLVVWDSLYEQYF; DNA: TGTGCCAGCAGCTTGGTAGTCTGGGACAGTCTCTACGAGCAGTACTTC
size: NA; V: TRBV6-5; D: TRBD1; J: TRBJ2-1; CDR3: CASSYSGTGGFAEQFF; DNA: TGTGCCAGCAGTTACTCCGGGACAGGGGGCTTTGCGGAGCAGTTCTTC
size: NA; V: TRBV6-5; D: NA; J: TRBJ2-7; CDR3: CASSSFEYYEQYF; DNA: TGTGCCAGCAGTTCCTTTGAGTACTACGAGCAGTACTTC
size: NA; V: TRBV4-1; D: TRBD2; J: TRBJ2-5; CDR3: CASSSTSGREETQYF; DNA: TGCGCCAGCAGCTCGACTAGCGGGAGGGAAGAGACCCAGTACTTC
size: NA; V: TRBV28; D: TRBD1; J: TRBJ1-2; CDR3: CASSSHRQGANYGYTF; DNA: TGTGCCAGCAGTTCCCATCGACAGGGGGCTAACTATGGCTACACCTTC
size: NA; V: TRBV5-1; D: TRBD1; J: TRBJ2-2; CDR3: CASSRNRGQGELFF; DNA: TGCGCCAGCAGCAGAAATAGGGGGCAAGGGGAGCTGTTTTTT
size: NA; V: TRBV7-2; D: NA; J: TRBJ2-7; CDR3: CASSLAGGGSYEQYF; DNA: TGTGCCAGCAGCTTAGCCGGGGGCGGGAGCTACGAGCAGTACTTC
size: NA; V: TRBV27; D: NA; J: TRBJ2-1; CDR3: CASSSAESDRYNEQFF; DNA: TGTGCCAGCAGTTCAGCCGAGTCGGACAGATACAATGAGCAGTTCTTC
size: NA; V: TRBV28; D: NA; J: TRBJ2-2; CDR3: CASSLSRLGNTGELFF; DNA: TGTGCCAGCAGTTTAAGTCGGCTAGGGAACACCGGGGAGCTGTTTTTT
size: NA; V: TRBV4-1; D: NA; J: TRBJ2-1; CDR3: CASSQEHWSSYNEQFF; DNA: TGCGCCAGCAGCCAAGAGCACTGGAGCTCCTACAATGAGCAGTTCTTC
size: NA; V: TRBV5-3; D: NA; J: TRBJ2-5; CDR3: CARSLYLAPERETQYF; DNA: TGTGCCAGAAGCTTATACCTAGCGCCCGAGAGGGAGACCCAGTACTTC
size: NA; V: TRBV7-2; D: TRBD2; J: TRBJ2-5; CDR3: CASSSSPRRAGEETQYF; DNA: TGTGCCAGCAGCTCTTCCCCCCGGAGAGCGGGAGAAGAGACCCAGTACTTC
size: NA; V: TRBV7-9; D: TRBD1; J: TRBJ2-2; CDR3: CASSLGQGQMNTGELFF; DNA: TGTGCCAGCAGCTTAGGACAGGGACAGATGAACACCGGGGAGCTGTTTTTT
size: NA; V: TRBV5-1; D: NA; J: TRBJ2-2; CDR3: CASSLGQNTGELFF; DNA: TGCGCCAGCAGCTTGGGACAGAACACCGGGGAGCTGTTTTTT